There are many counts of the clone carrying this TCR beta chain. Its specificity is unknown. Between the trimmed V and J ends, which lost 4 bases and 0 bases, there was a span of 18 bases. The germline V gene has CDR1 MDHEN and CDR2 SYDVKM. The CDR3 extends over 17 amino acids. This record comes from a study of T cells in Graves' hyperthyroidism and ophthalmopathy. Regarding the study as a whole: Blood also contained most expanded thyroid clonotypes above 0.001.

Amplification targeted TCR beta CDR3 regions from RNA transcripts. Using the HTBI primer set, a first-round RT-PCR was run on the TCR CDR3. TCRdb independently ran MiXCR on the multiplex PCR reads; one entry per CDR3 protein. The sample holds 500,000 to 650,000 distinct CDR3 sequences, approximately 17% seen once. This chain connects TRBV28 to TRBJ1-1; no clear D gene. The TCR comes from a woman between 18 and 29 years old with Graves' ophthalmopathy. Sample: blood. CDR3 amino acids: CASSYVSANLVNTEAFF. In nucleotides, the CDR3 is TGTGCCAGCAGTTATGTTTCCGCTAATCTCGTGAACACTGAAGCTTTCTTT.